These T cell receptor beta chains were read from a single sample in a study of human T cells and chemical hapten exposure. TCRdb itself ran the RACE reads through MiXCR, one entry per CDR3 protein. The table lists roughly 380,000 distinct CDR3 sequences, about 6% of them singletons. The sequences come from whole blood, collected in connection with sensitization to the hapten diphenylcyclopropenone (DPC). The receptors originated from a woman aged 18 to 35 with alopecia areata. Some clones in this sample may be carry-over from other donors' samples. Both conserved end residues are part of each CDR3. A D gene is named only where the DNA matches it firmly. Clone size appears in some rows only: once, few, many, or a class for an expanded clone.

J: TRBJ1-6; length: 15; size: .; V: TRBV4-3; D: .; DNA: TGCGCCAGCAGCCAAGATAACGACTATAATTCACCCCTCCACTTT; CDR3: CASSQDNDYNSPLHF
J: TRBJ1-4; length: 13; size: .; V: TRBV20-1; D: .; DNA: TGCAGTGCTATCGGGGCGAGCGCTGAAAAACTGTTTTTT; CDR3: CSAIGASAEKLFF
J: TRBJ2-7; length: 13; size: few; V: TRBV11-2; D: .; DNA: TGTGCCAGCAGCTTTAGCCTAGCCTACGAGCAGTACTTC; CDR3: CASSFSLAYEQYF
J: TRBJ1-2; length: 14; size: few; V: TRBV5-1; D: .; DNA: TGCGCCAGCAGCTTGGGAACGGACCCTTATGGCTACACCTTC; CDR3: CASSLGTDPYGYTF
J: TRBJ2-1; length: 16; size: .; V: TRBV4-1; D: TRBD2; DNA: TGCGCCAGCAGCCAAGATTCAACTAGCGTACGAAATGAGCAGTTCTTC; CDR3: CASSQDSTSVRNEQFF
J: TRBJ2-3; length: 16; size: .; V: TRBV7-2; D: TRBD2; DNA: TGTGCCAACAGCCAAGGACTAGCGGAGTACACAGATACGCAGTATTTT; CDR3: CANSQGLAEYTDTQYF
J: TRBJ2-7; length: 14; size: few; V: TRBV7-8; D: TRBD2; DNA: TGTGCCAGCATGCCCCGGGGGGACCGTGGAATACAGTACTTC; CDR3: CASMPRGDRGIQYF
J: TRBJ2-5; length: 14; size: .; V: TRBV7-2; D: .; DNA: TGTGCCAGCAGCTTATCGCAGATCCAAGAGACCCAGTACTTC; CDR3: CASSLSQIQETQYF
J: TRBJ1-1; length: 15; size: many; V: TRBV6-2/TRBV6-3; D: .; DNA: TGTGCCAGCAGTTACGGTCCTTACAGAGACACTGAAGCTTTCTTT; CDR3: CASSYGPYRDTEAFF
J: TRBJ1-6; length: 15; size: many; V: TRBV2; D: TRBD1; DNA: TGTGCCAGCAACATTCTGGGACAGGGAAATTCACCCCTCCACTTT; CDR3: CASNILGQGNSPLHF
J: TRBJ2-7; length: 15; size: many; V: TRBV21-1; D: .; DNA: TGTGCCAGCAGCAAAGATGGACAGGGATCCTACGAGCAGTACTTC; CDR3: CASSKDGQGSYEQYF
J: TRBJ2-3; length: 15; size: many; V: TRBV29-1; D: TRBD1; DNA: TGCAGCGTTGAACACCGGGACAGACCCACAGATACGCAGTATTTT; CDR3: CSVEHRDRPTDTQYF
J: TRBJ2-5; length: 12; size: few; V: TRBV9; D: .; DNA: TGTGCCAGCAGCGTAGGAGGTCTGACCCAGTACTTC; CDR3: CASSVGGLTQYF
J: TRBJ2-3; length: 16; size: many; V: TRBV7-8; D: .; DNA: TGTGCCAGCAGCGGAGGTGACGGGGCCGGCACAGATACGCAGTATTTT; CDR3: CASSGGDGAGTDTQYF
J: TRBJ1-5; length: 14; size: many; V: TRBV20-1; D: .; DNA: TGCAGTGCTAAAAGTACGGAAAACAATCAGCCCCAGCATTTT; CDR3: CSAKSTENNQPQHF
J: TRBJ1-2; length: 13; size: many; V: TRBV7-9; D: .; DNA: TGTGCCAGCAGCTTAAACAGGGTGTATGGCTACACCTTC; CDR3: CASSLNRVYGYTF
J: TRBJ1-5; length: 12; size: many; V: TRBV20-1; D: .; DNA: TGCAGTGCTAGGCGGGATTTTCAGCCCCAGCATTTT; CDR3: CSARRDFQPQHF
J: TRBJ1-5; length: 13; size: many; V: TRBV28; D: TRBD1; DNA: TGTGCCAGCAGAGGACAGGGCTATCAGCCCCAGCATTTT; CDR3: CASRGQGYQPQHF
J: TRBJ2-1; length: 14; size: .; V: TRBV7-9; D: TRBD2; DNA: TGTGCCACGTCCAGACTAGCGGACTACAATGAGCAGTTCTTC; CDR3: CATSRLADYNEQFF
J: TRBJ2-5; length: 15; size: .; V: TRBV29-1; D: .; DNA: TGCAGCGTTAGTCTGGCGGGGGCGTACCAAGAGACCCAGTACTTC; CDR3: CSVSLAGAYQETQYF
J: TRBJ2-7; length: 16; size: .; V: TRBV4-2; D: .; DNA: TGTGCCAGCAGCCAAGGTCCGGACCCAGGGACCTACGAGCAGTACTTC; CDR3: CASSQGPDPGTYEQYF
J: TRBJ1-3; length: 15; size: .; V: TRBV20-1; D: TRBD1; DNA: TGCAGTGCTCCAGACAGGGCACGGGGAGGAAACACCATATATTTT; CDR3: CSAPDRARGGNTIYF
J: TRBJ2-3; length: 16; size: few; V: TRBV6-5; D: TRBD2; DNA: TGTGCCAGCAGCCGACTAGCGGGGGTTGGCACAGATACGCAGTATTTT; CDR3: CASSRLAGVGTDTQYF
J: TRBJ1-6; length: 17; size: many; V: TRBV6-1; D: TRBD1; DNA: TGTGCCAGCAGTGTAACACAGGGGGCTTTTTATAATTCACCCCTCCACTTT; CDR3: CASSVTQGAFYNSPLHF
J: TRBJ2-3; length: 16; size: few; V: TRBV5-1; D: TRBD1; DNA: TGCGCCAGCAGCTTGCCCGGGACAGCCGGCACAGATACGCAGTATTTT; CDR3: CASSLPGTAGTDTQYF
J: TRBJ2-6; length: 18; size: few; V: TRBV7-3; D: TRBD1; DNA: TGTGCCAGCAGCAAGGGACAGGGTCCATTCTCTGGGGCCAACGTCCTGACTTTC; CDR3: CASSKGQGPFSGANVLTF
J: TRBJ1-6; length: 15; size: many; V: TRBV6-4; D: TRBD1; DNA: TGTGCCAGCAGTGACTCGACAGGGGGAGGATCACCCCTCCACTTT; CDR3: CASSDSTGGGSPLHF
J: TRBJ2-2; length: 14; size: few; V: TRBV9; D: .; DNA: TGTGCCAGCAGCGTAGTGGGGAGGTCCGGGGAGCTGTTTTTT; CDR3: CASSVVGRSGELFF
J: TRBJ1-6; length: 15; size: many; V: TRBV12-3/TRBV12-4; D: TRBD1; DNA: TGTGCCAGCAGCTTGAGGACAGGGAATAATTCACCCCTCCACTTT; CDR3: CASSLRTGNNSPLHF
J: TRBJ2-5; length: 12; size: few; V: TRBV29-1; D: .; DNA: TGCAGCGTTCGTCCGGGGAAAGAGACCCAGTACTTC; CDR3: CSVRPGKETQYF
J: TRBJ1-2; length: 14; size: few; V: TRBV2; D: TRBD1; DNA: TGTGCCAGCAGTGAATGGGACAGGGCCTATGGCTACACCTTC; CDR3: CASSEWDRAYGYTF
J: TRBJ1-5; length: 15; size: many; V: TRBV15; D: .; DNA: TGTGCCACCAGCAATACTGGAGTCCGTAATCAGCCCCAGCATTTT; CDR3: CATSNTGVRNQPQHF
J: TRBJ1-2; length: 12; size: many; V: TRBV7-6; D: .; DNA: TGTGCCAGCAGCCCACTAGTCTATGGCTACACCTTC; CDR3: CASSPLVYGYTF